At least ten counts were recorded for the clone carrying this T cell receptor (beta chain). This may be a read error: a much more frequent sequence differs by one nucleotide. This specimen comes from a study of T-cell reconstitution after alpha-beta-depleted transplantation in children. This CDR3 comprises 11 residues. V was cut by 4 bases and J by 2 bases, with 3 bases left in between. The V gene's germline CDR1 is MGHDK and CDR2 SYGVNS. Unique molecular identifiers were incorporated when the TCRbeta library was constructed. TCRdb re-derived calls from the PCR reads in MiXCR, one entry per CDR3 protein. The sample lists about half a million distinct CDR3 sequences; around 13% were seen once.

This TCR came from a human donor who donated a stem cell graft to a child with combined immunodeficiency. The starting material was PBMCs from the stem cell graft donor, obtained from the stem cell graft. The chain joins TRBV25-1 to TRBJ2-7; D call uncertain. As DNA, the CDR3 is TGTGCCAGCAGTGCCACCTACGAGCAGTACTTC. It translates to CASSATYEQYF.